The rows below give T cell receptor beta chains drawn from one sample of a study of blood T cell repertoires in COVID-19. Sequencing used immunoSEQ multiplex PCR; TCRdb keeps in-frame clones, though not all of them. The table records tens of thousands of clones, around 90% of them present only once. What was sequenced was peripheral blood. These receptors were obtained from a man at least 80 years old with acute or convalescent COVID-19. CDR3s include the opening cysteine and the closing phenylalanine or tryptophan. For some rows the clone size is stated as once, few or many, or as a class when expanded; others skip it.

>TRBV10-3|TRBJ2-3|NA
CATHRGDTQYF
>TRBV9|TRBJ1-5|NA
CASSPSDFVGNQPQHF
>TRBV7-2|TRBJ1-5|NA
CASSLGAGHNQPQHF
>TRBV5-6|TRBJ2-1|NA
CASSLYDRGRLEQFF
>TRBV19|TRBJ2-4|NA
CASSSSGYFQYF
>TRBV20-1|TRBJ2-3|NA
CTGEGTDTQYF
>TRBV7-2|TRBJ1-5|NA
CASSLRQVGGNQPQHF
>TRBV29-1|TRBJ2-7|NA
CSVAVDSYEQYF
>TRBV12-1|TRBJ1-1|NA
CASSFSQRRFSMGRDNTEAFF
>TRBV7-9|TRBJ2-2|NA
CASSLAGGNTGELFF
>TRBV7-2|TRBJ2-7|NA
CASSLGGVTYEQYF
>TRBV2|TRBJ2-2|NA
CASTGSRTGELFF
>TRBV7-9|TRBJ2-1|NA
CASSSNYNEQFF
>TRBV3-1/TRBV3-2|TRBJ2-3|NA
CASSQDGGGDTQYF
>TRBV27|TRBJ2-7|NA
CASSETGTGTYEQYF
>TRBV4-1|TRBJ2-3|NA
CASSQDAGGRDTQYF
>TRBV15|TRBJ2-7|NA
CATSRDVAPSYEQYF
>TRBV21-1|TRBJ2-5|NA
CASSKAGQPLYQETQYF
>TRBV13|TRBJ2-3|NA
CASSSPGRADTQYF
>TRBV7-9|TRBJ1-4|NA
CASSHSGTNEKLFF
>TRBV18|TRBJ1-1|NA
CASSVAGENTEAFF
>TRBV2|TRBJ1-6|NA
CASRDLTGSRNSPLHF
>TRBV19|TRBJ2-4|once
CASSIIGDRGHLAFQNIQYF
>TRBV2|TRBJ1-6|NA
CASSEQLTVSPLHF
>TRBV19|TRBJ2-3|once
CASGDNTDTQYF
>TRBV27|TRBJ1-3|NA
CASSPAGRAGNTIYF
>TRBV6-5|TRBJ2-7|NA
CASSYPGTGGYEQYF
>TRBV7-9|TRBJ1-1|NA
CASNVGTNGAFF
>TRBV16|TRBJ1-1|NA
CASSQSRTEAFF
>TRBV7-2|TRBJ1-5|NA
CASSFGQGASMPQHF
>TRBV5-1|TRBJ1-1|NA
CASSLGHGSEGEAFF
>TRBV18|TRBJ1-5|few
CASSPLDRVVWSQPQHF
>TRBV10-3|TRBJ2-2|NA
CAGGTGATGELFF
>TRBV18|TRBJ2-1|once
CASSPSGVHNEQFF
>TRBV12-3/TRBV12-4|TRBJ1-5|once
CASSLAADQPQHF
>TRBV19|TRBJ1-5|NA
CASSGTGGSQPQHF
>TRBV6-5|TRBJ1-1|NA
CASSYAPRGAEAFF
>TRBV3-1/TRBV3-2|TRBJ2-1|once
CASSRRDRRDNEQFF
>TRBV15|TRBJ2-6|NA
CATSRDNSGANVLTF
>TRBV6-5|TRBJ2-7|NA
CASSYSSGRSYEQYF
>TRBV6-5|TRBJ2-2|few
CASRTLRGELFF
>TRBV2|TRBJ2-3|NA
CASPHRGSDTQYF
>TRBV7-2|TRBJ2-5|once
CASSLAGTEETQYF
>TRBV2|TRBJ2-6|NA
CASSRDRGAGANVLTF
>TRBV11-2|TRBJ2-1|NA
CASSLDRPSGVVQFF
>TRBV11-1|TRBJ1-3|once
CATGDTTSGNTIYF
>TRBV10-1|TRBJ2-7|NA
CASSELCSGGLSYEQYF
>TRBV3-1/TRBV3-2|TRBJ2-2|NA
CASSHHGQGAGELFF
>TRBV4-1|TRBJ2-5|NA
CASSLGRRATETQYF
>TRBV29-1|TRBJ2-4|once
CSASRQAKNIQYF
>TRBV6-5|TRBJ2-7|NA
CASSYSRDRVSYEQYF
>TRBV7-2|TRBJ2-3|NA
CASSLRTSSDTQYF
>TRBV10-3|TRBJ1-2|NA
CAISELTAGYTF